A selection of T cell receptor beta chains follows, all from one sample in a study of CXCR3-negative and CXCR3-positive naive CD8 T cells. Using the 5' RACE reads, TCRdb records one entry per CDR3 protein without DNA. The table for this sample gives 130,000 to 150,000 distinct CDR3 sequences. The sample was naive CXCR3+ CD8+ T cells from blood. These receptors were obtained from a human donor in good health. Some clones in this sample may be carry-over from other donors' samples. CDR3s include the opening cysteine and the closing phenylalanine or tryptophan.

TRBV12-3/TRBV12-4	TRBJ2-7	11	CASTAGSEQYF
TRBV20-1	TRBJ2-5	15	CSAAVGTGGVETQYF
TRBV28	TRBJ2-7	14	CASINGLAGDEQYF
TRBV11-2	TRBJ1-1	14	CASSLGQGTPEAFF
TRBV30	TRBJ2-1	12	CAWGRPSNEQFF
TRBV4-1	TRBJ2-7	16	CASSPLAGGNWYEQYF
TRBV29-1	TRBJ2-1	15	CSVEAPGVSYNEQFF
TRBV7-9	TRBJ2-7	11	CASIGGHEQYF
TRBV7-6	TRBJ2-7	15	CASSPLTGLSYEQYF
TRBV20-1	TRBJ2-1	15	CSAKGLAGDYNEQFF
TRBV6-2/TRBV6-3	TRBJ2-7	13	CASGIGGNYEQYF
TRBV6-5	TRBJ2-3	14	CASSLAGVGDTQYF
TRBV3-1	TRBJ2-3	12	CASSQSTDTQYF
TRBV13	TRBJ2-3	16	CASSSQGSGSTDTQYF
TRBV15	TRBJ1-1	15	CATSRADLLNTEAFF
TRBV9	TRBJ2-3	14	CASSGGDSTDTQYF
TRBV7-6	TRBJ2-2	16	CASSLGVPGSSGELFF
TRBV7-6	TRBJ2-1	14	CASSFPGALNEQFF
TRBV20-1	TRBJ2-1	15	CSARSGRGNYNEQFF